Listed here is a single T cell receptor beta chain. Its target is not known. This sample is drawn from a study of cytomegalovirus exposure and HLA in healthy donors. Study-level points and caveats: According to an earlier analysis, most TCR beta V segments yielded productive rearrangements about 87% or about 30% of the time.

This CDR3 has 15 residues. The J segment lost 11 bases and the V segment lost 2 bases, leaving 15 bases of the junction unmatched. Germline loops: CDR1 SGDLS, CDR2 YYNGEE. All donors participated as healthy donors of bone marrow. The PCR ran on 60 Vbeta and 13 Jbeta primers. Repertoires were generated with immunoSEQ multiplex PCR, while TCRdb's copy carries only in-frame clones and drops some. This table has around 190,000 clones, 87% appearing once. This chain links TRBV9 with TRBJ2-5, with 7 bases aligning to TRBD2. The TCR sequence derives from a boy aged 2 to 10 in good health and CMV-seronegative. Sequenced input: PBMCs. The CDR3 coding sequence is TGTGCCAGCAGCGTGGGGGGGGGACTACGAGGGGAGCAGTACTTC. It codes for CASSVGGGLRGEQYF.